This TCR beta chain was captured in a study of T cells after yellow fever vaccination. Researchers made TCR cDNA using 5'RACE template switching, and this step added a universal primer site and UMIs. TCRdb re-analysed the 5' RACE reads in MiXCR, keeping a single row per CDR3 protein. The top ten hold 2.5% to 4% of the sample, which has hundreds of thousands of distinct CDR3 sequences, approximately 12% seen once. J was trimmed by 8 bases and V by 11 bases; bases with no gene match: 4. Germline V gives CDR1 MNHNS, CDR2 SASEGT. The CDR3 runs 10 residues. V and J are TRBV6-1 and TRBJ2-3; 7 bases agree with TRBD2. This TCR derives from a man aged 18 to 30 who received the YFV17D yellow fever vaccine. Sequencing used CD4+ T cells sorted from PBMCs, obtained 15 days after the yellow fever booster vaccination. This CDR3 is CAAGDLTQYF. In nucleotides, the CDR3 is TGTGCCGCGGGGGACCTTACGCAGTATTTT.